The present TCR beta chain was sequenced within a study of cytomegalovirus exposure and HLA in healthy donors. Donors sampled were nominally healthy, though unrecorded immune exposures were likely. Both 60 Vbeta primers and 13 Jbeta primers went into the PCR. Using immunoSEQ multiplex PCR, the repertoire was profiled, and TCRdb retains in-frame clones only, with some absent. Here the sample spans 120,000 or so clones, roughly 82% being singletons. This clone has only a few counts. J gave up 4 bases and V 5 bases, and 3 bases lay outside the gene matches. This CDR3 has 14 amino acids. Germline V gene data show CDR1 as PRHDT and CDR2 as FYEKMQ (reference sequence).

The rearrangement joins TRBV13 to TRBJ2-3; the match to TRBD2 covers 10 bases. Sequenced input: PBMCs. The sequence was obtained from a male donor in good health and CMV-seropositive. For the CDR3, the DNA is TGTGCCAGCAGCCCAAGCGGGAGGGCAGATACGCAGTATTTT. Amino acid sequence: CASSPSGRADTQYF.